The 22 T cell receptor beta chains in this list originate from one sample, sequenced in a study of blood T cell repertoires in COVID-19. TCRdb keeps only in-frame clones here, not all; method: immunoSEQ multiplex PCR. The sample has some 700,000 clones; 90% are singletons. Sample: peripheral blood. Receptors originate from a woman aged 18-29 years with acute or convalescent COVID-19.

V is TRBV5-1 and J is TRBJ1-1; TRBD1 matches 7 bases. J was trimmed by 2 bases and V by 6 bases; bases with no gene match: 7. The CDR3 length is 14 residues. Germline values: CDR1 SGHRS, CDR2 YFSETQ. Here the CDR3 reads CASTTGTENTEAFF. CDR3 bases: TGCGCCAGCACTACCGGGACAGAAAACACTGAAGCTTTCTTT.

This chain links TRBV5-5 with TRBJ1-6; 7 nucleotides match TRBD1. The CDR3 runs 15 residues. Trimming removed 4 bases from V and 5 bases from J; junction bases left unmatched: 6. The V gene's germline CDR1 is SGHKS and CDR2 YYEKEE (reference sequence). CDR3 region: CASSPRDRNNSPLHF. CDR3 nucleotides: TGTGCCAGCAGCCCAAGGGACAGAAATAATTCACCCCTCCACTTT.

This chain connects TRBV5-1 to TRBJ1-1, with unresolved D. Between the trimmed V and J ends, which lost 1 base and 5 bases, there was a span of 12 bases. The CDR3 runs 14 residues. The germline V gene encodes CDR1 SGHRS and CDR2 YFSETQ. DNA of the CDR3: TGCGCCAGCAGCTTGTGGGAAGGGAGGACTGAAGCTTTCTTT. Translation gives CASSLWEGRTEAFF.

This clone was seen just once. This CDR3 reads CASSQTGGFTEAFF. CDR3 in DNA: TGTGCCAGCAGTCAGACAGGGGGATTCACTGAAGCTTTCTTT. The J gene is TRBJ1-1, the V gene TRBV7-9, with 9 nucleotides matching TRBD1. This CDR3 is 14 amino acids long. CDR1 is SEHNR and CDR2 is FQNEAQ in the germline V gene (reference sequence). The junction had 6 bases not matched to a gene; V was cut back by 6 bases and J by 4 bases.

CDR3 nucleotides: TGTGCCAGCAGCTCGGGCCCTTTCATGGGGCAAAACATTCAGTACTTC. It codes for CASSSGPFMGQNIQYF. The V and J genes are TRBV7-3 and TRBJ2-4; TRBD1 is a possible D gene (5 bases). The germline V gene encodes CDR1 SGHTA and CDR2 FQGTGA. The CDR3 loop spans 16 amino acids. V gave up 4 bases and J gave up 5 bases, with 18 bases separating them.

V and J are TRBV30 and TRBJ1-2, with D uncertain. V was clipped by 4 bases and J by 8 bases, with 11 bases between them. Looked up from germline, CDR1 is GTSNPN and CDR2 is SVGIG (reference sequence). The CDR3 consists of 11 residues. CDR3 loop: CAWMEGRGYTF. CDR3 nucleotides: TGTGCCTGGATGGAGGGTAGGGGCTACACCTTC.

This chain links TRBV10-2 with TRBJ1-5, with a possible D match to TRBD1 (6 bases). V was trimmed by 6 bases and J by 3 bases, leaving 15 bases between them. Germline assignment: CDR1 WSHSY and CDR2 SAAADI. The CDR3 covers 15 residues. The CDR3 nucleotides read TGCGCCAGCAGCGCACGGGACAAGACCAATCAGCCCCAGCATTTT. Its translation is CASSARDKTNQPQHF.

The V call is TRBV3-1 (or the pseudogene TRBV3-2), the J call TRBJ1-2; the D is unclear. The V gene lost 4 bases and the J gene lost 4 bases, with 22 bases spanning the gap. This CDR3 has 17 amino acids. From germline, CDR1 is LGHDT and CDR2 YNNKEL (reference sequence). The CDR3 sequence: CASSPQRLIPPGYGYTF. The CDR3 nucleotides read TGTGCCAGCAGCCCGCAGCGACTCATACCCCCGGGCTATGGCTACACCTTC.

The chain has TRBV6-5 and TRBJ2-5, with D perhaps TRBD1 (5 bases). The CDR3 has 14 amino acids. Between the trimmed V and J ends, which lost 2 bases and 4 bases, there was a span of 11 bases. Germline-derived CDR1 and CDR2 are MNHEY and SVGAGI. The CDR3 coding sequence is TGTGCCAGCAGTTACCGCAGGGATGGAGAGACCCAGTACTTC. Amino acids: CASSYRRDGETQYF.

This rearrangement joins TRBV28 to TRBJ2-2; TRBD1 matches at 7 bases. Germline V gene data show CDR1 as MDHEN and CDR2 as SYDVKM. Trimming took 6 bases from V and 5 from J; bases not matched to a gene: 12. The CDR3 covers 16 residues. Here the CDR3 DNA reads TGTGCCAGCAGCCAACCAGGGACAGACATAACCGGGGAGCTGTTTTTT. Protein product: CASSQPGTDITGELFF. The full variable domain, completed using reference TRBV28 and TRBJ2-2, is DVKVTQSSRYLVKRTGEKVFLECVQDMDHENMFWYRQDPGLGLRLIYFSYDVKMKEKGDIPEGYSVSREKKERFSLILESASTNQTSMYLCASSQPGTDITGELFFGEGSRLTVL.

This chain uses TRBV9 with TRBJ2-1; no firm D call. Germline V gene sequence: CDR1 SGDLS, CDR2 YYNGEE. V lost 2 bases to trimming and J lost 1 base, with 13 bases between them. The CDR3 covers 16 residues. The CDR3 spells CASSVRGVGSYNEQFF. The CDR3 DNA is TGTGCCAGCAGCGTGCGAGGTGTTGGGTCCTACAATGAGCAGTTCTTC.

This chain connects TRBV28 to TRBJ1-6; 9 bases line up with TRBD1. The V gene's germline CDR1 is MDHEN and CDR2 SYDVKM. Trimming took 4 bases from V and 7 from J; bases not matched to a gene: 2. The CDR3 runs 14 residues. This CDR3 reads CASSYGQGNSPLHF. The CDR3 coding sequence is TGTGCCAGCAGTTACGGACAGGGGAATTCACCCCTCCACTTT. Supplemented by reference TRBV28 and TRBJ1-6, the full variable domain reads DVKVTQSSRYLVKRTGEKVFLECVQDMDHENMFWYRQDPGLGLRLIYFSYDVKMKEKGDIPEGYSVSREKKERFSLILESASTNQTSMYLCASSYGQGNSPLHFGNGTRLTVT.

The rearrangement uses TRBV21-1 and TRBJ1-1; the tabulated D call, TRBD1, remains unverified against the DNA. TRBV21-1 constitutes a pseudogene. The CDR3 consists of 14 residues. CDR3 in amino acids: CASRPGTVNAEAFF. The CDR3 DNA follows: TGTGCCAGCAGACCCGGGACAGTGAACGCTGAAGCTTTCTTT.

The V gene is TRBV6-2 or TRBV6-3, the J gene TRBJ2-7; TRBD1 agrees at 8 bases. The CDR3 is made up of 17 amino acids. Germline CDR1 reads MNHEY; CDR2 reads SVGEGT. Trimming cost V 2 bases and J 0 bases; bases outside gene matches: 9. CDR3 residues: CASSYTYSGTGSYEQYF. The CDR3 nucleotides read TGTGCCAGCAGTTACACATATTCCGGGACAGGCTCCTACGAGCAGTACTTC.

This chain joins TRBV9 and TRBJ2-2; D is ambiguous. The V end lost 3 bases, the J end lost 0 bases, and 12 bases lay between the germline ends. Germline loops: CDR1 SGDLS, CDR2 YYNGEE. This CDR3 has 16 amino acids. CDR3 protein: CASSDQRLANTGELFF. The CDR3 coding sequence is TGTGCCAGCAGCGATCAGCGCCTCGCGAACACCGGGGAGCTGTTTTTT. The full variable domain, completed using reference TRBV9 and TRBJ2-2, is DSGVTQTPKHLITATGQRVTLRCSPRSGDLSVYWYQQSLDQGLQFLIQYYNGEERAKGNILERFSAQQFPDLHSELNLSSLELGDSALYFCASSDQRLANTGELFFGEGSRLTVL.

CDR3 bases: TGTGCCTGGAGTGAGGGGTGGCAGGGATACGAGCAGTACTTC. It is translated as CAWSEGWQGYEQYF. The genes are TRBV30 and TRBJ2-7; tentative D call: TRBD1 (5 bases). The CDR3 extends over 14 amino acids. Trimming took 1 base from V and 4 from J, leaving 14 bases between them. Per the germline V gene, CDR1 is GTSNPN and CDR2 is SVGIG (reference sequence). Based on the CDR3 plus reference TRBV30 and TRBJ2-7, the full variable domain is SQTIHQWPATLVQPVGSPLSLECTVEGTSNPNLYWYRQAAGRGLQLLFYSVGIGQISSEVPQNLSASRPQDRQFILSSKKLLLSDSGFYLCAWSEGWQGYEQYFGPGTRLTVT.

This clone was recorded a few times. This chain links TRBV23-1 with TRBJ1-1; D is ambiguous. TRBV23-1 is flagged as an ORF with uncertain function. V lost 6 bases, J lost 5 bases, and 16 bases lay in between. The CDR3 loop spans 14 amino acids. The CDR3 sequence is CASRTPRSSTEAFF. CDR3 DNA sequence: TGCGCCAGCAGGACTCCCCGGTCTTCGACTGAAGCTTTCTTT.

This clone was detected once. V and J are TRBV7-7 and TRBJ2-2; D possibly corresponds to TRBD1 (6 bases). CDR1 and CDR2 from the germline V gene are SSHAT and FNYEAQ (reference sequence). V was cut by 5 bases and J by 4 bases, with 14 bases left in between. This CDR3 comprises 15 residues. The chain's CDR3 is CASSHSIRGTGELFF. The CDR3, as DNA: TGTGCCAGCAGCCACTCCATCAGGGGCACCGGGGAGCTGTTTTTT.

This clone was detected only a few times. V gene TRBV3-1 (or the pseudogene TRBV3-2) combines with J gene TRBJ1-3, with 7 bases lining up with TRBD1. Germline CDR1 is LGHDT and CDR2 is YNNKEL (reference sequence). This CDR3 spans 16 amino acids. Losses at the gene ends were 4 bases for V and 2 bases for J; bases not matched to a gene: 8. The CDR3 DNA sequence: TGTGCCAGCAGCCCGCGGACAGGACGGGCTGGAAACACCATATATTTT. Translated, it gives CASSPRTGRAGNTIYF.

This chain connects TRBV7-2 to TRBJ2-7; 11 nucleotides line up with TRBD1. The CDR3 runs to 14 residues. CDR1 and CDR2 (germline): SGHTA, FQGNSA. V lost 3 bases to trimming and J lost 6 bases; unmatched junction nucleotides: 4. Written as DNA, the CDR3 is TGTGCCAGCAGCTTCCGGGACAGGGGGATCGAGCAGTACTTC. Translated: CASSFRDRGIEQYF.

This sequence joins TRBV9 and TRBJ1-2; 11 nucleotides match TRBD1. CDR1 is SGDLS and CDR2 is YYNGEE in the germline V gene. The CDR3 has 17 residues. With 3 bases clipped from V and 1 base from J, the junction kept 8 bases outside the gene matches. The CDR3 loop reads CASSAGTGGADNYGYTF. In DNA, the CDR3 is TGTGCCAGCAGCGCCGGGACAGGGGGAGCGGATAACTATGGCTACACCTTC.

The chain couples TRBV27 to TRBJ2-7, with D tentatively TRBD1 (6 bases). This CDR3 is 18 amino acids long. Germline-derived CDR1 and CDR2 are MNHEY and SMNVEV (reference sequence). Trimming took off 1 base at V and 2 bases at J, with 21 bases between the two ends. The CDR3: CASSLLLSTGHLPYEQYF. CDR3 nucleotide sequence: TGTGCCAGCAGTTTATTGCTCTCGACAGGACATCTTCCCTACGAGCAGTACTTC.